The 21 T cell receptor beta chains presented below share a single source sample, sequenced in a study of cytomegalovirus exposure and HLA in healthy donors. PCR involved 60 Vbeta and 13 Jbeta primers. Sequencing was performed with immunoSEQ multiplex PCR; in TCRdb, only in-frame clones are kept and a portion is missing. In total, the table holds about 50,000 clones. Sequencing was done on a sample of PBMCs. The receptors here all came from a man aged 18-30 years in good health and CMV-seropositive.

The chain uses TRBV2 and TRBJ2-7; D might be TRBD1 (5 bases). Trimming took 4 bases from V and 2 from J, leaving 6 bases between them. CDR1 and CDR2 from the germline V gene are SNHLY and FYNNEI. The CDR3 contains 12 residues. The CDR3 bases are TGTGCCAGCAGTGGACAGCCCTACGAGCAGTACTTC. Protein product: CASSGQPYEQYF.

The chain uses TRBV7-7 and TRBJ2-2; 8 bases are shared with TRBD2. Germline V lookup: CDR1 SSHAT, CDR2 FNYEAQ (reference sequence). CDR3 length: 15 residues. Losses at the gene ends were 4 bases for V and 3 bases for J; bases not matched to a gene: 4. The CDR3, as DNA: TGTGCCAGCAGCTCGACGGGAGGGGACACCGGGGAGCTGTTTTTT. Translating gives CASSSTGGDTGELFF.

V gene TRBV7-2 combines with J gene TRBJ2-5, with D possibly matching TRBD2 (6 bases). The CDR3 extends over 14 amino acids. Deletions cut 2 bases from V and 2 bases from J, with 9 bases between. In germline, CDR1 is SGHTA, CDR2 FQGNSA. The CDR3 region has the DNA TGTGCCAGCAGCTTAATAGCGGAACAAGAGACCCAGTACTTC. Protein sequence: CASSLIAEQETQYF. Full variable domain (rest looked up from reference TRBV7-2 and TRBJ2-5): GAGVSQSPSNKVTEKGKDVELRCDPISGHTALYWYRQSLGQGLEFLIYFQGNSAPDKSGLPSDRFSAERTGGSVSTLTIQRTQQEDSAVYLCASSLIAEQETQYFGPGTRLLVL.

CDR3 sequence (DNA): TGTGCCAGCAGTTTGGGTTCCGGGGGGTCCTACGAGCAGTACTTC. Its protein is CASSLGSGGSYEQYF. The genes are TRBV27 and TRBJ2-7, with TRBD2 matching over 7 bases. The trim removed 3 bases at V and 1 base at J, leaving 6 bases unmatched. The CDR3 has 15 residues. Germline values: CDR1 MNHEY, CDR2 SMNVEV (reference sequence).

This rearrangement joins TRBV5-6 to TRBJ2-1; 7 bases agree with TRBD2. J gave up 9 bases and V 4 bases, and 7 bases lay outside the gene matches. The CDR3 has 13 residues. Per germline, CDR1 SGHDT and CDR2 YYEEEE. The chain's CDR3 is CASSSRIAGEQFF. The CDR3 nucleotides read TGTGCCAGCAGCAGCCGGATAGCGGGTGAGCAGTTCTTC.

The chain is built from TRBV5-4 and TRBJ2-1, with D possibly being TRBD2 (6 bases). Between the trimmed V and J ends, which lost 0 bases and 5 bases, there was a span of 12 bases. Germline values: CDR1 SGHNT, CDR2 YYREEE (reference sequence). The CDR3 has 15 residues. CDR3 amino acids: CASSLGAGMDNEQFF. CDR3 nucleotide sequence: TGTGCCAGCAGCTTGGGGGCGGGAATGGACAATGAGCAGTTCTTC.

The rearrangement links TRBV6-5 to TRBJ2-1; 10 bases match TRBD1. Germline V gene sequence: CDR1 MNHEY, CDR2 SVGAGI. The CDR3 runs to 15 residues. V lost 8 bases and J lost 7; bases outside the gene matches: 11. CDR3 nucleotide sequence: TGTGCCAGCCGCAGGGACAGGGGAAATTGGAATGAGCAGTTCTTC. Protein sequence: CASRRDRGNWNEQFF.

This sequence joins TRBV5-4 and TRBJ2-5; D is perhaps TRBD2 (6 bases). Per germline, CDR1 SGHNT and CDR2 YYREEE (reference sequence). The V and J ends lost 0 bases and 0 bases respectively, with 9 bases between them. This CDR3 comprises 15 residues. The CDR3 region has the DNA TGTGCCAGCAGCTTGGCCGGGGGATACCAAGAGACCCAGTACTTC. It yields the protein CASSLAGGYQETQYF.

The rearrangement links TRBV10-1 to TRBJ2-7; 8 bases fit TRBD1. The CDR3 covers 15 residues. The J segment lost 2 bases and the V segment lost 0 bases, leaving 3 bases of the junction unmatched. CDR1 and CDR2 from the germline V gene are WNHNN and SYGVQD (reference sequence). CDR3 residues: CASSESSGQAYEQYF. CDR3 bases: TGCGCCAGCAGTGAGTCGTCGGGACAGGCCTACGAGCAGTACTTC.

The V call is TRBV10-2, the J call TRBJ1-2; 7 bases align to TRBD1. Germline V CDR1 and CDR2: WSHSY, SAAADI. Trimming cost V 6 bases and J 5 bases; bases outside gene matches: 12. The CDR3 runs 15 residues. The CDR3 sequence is CASRYNRGVRYGYTF. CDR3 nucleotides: TGCGCCAGCAGATACAACAGGGGTGTTCGATATGGCTACACCTTC.

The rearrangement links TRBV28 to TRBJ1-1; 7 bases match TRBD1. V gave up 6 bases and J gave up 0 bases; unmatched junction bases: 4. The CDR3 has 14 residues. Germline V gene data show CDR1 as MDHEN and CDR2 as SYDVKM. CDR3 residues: CASRRTGMNTEAFF. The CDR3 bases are TGTGCCAGCAGGCGGACAGGCATGAACACTGAAGCTTTCTTT.

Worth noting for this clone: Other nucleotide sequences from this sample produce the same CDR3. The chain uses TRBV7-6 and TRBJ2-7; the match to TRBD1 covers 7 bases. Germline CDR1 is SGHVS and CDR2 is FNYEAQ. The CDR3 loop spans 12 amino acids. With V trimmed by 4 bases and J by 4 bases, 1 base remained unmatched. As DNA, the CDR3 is TGTGCCAGCAGCTCACAGGGGTACGAGCAGTACTTC. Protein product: CASSSQGYEQYF.

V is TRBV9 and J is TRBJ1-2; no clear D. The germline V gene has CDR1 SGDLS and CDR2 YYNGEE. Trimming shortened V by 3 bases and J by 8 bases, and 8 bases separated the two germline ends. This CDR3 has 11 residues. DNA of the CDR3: TGTGCCAGCAGCGCCCTTATGGGCTACACCTTC. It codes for CASSALMGYTF.

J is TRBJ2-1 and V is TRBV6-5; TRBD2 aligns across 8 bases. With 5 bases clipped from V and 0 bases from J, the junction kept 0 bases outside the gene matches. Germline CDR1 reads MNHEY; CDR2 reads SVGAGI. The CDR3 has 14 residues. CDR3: CASSSGSSYNEQFF. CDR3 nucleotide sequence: TGTGCCAGCAGTAGCGGGAGCTCCTACAATGAGCAGTTCTTC.

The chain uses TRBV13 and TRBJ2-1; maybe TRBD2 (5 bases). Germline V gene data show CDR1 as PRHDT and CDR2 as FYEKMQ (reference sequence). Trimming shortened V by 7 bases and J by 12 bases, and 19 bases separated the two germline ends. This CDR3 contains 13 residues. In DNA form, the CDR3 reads TGTGCCAGCACTTCCGGGGAAGTTGAGGTGCAGTTCTTC. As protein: CASTSGEVEVQFF.

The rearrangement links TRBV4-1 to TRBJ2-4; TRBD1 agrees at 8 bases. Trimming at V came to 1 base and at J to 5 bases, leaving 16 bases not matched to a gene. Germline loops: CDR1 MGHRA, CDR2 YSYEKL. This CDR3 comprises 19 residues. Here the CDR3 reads CASSQGLFTRQGLENIQYF. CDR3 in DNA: TGCGCCAGCAGCCAAGGGTTATTTACAAGACAGGGGTTGGAAAACATTCAGTACTTC.

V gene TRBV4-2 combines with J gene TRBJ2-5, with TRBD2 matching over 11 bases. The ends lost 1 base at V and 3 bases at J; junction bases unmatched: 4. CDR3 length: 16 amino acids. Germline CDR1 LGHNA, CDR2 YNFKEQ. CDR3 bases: TGTGCCAGCAGCCAAGGCAAACTAGCGGGAGAAGAGACCCAGTACTTC. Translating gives CASSQGKLAGEETQYF.

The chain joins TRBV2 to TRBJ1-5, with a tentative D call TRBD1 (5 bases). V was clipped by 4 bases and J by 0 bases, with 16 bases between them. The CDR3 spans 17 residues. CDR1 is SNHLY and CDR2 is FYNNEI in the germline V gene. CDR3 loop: CASSASSRVGSNQPQHF. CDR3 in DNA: TGTGCCAGCAGTGCCTCCTCCAGGGTCGGTAGCAATCAGCCCCAGCATTTT.

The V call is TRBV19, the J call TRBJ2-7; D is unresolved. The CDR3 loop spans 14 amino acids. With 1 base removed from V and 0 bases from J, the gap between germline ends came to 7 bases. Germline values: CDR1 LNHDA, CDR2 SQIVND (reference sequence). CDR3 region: CASSIVSSSYEQYF. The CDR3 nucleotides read TGTGCCAGTAGTATAGTATCGAGCTCCTACGAGCAGTACTTC.

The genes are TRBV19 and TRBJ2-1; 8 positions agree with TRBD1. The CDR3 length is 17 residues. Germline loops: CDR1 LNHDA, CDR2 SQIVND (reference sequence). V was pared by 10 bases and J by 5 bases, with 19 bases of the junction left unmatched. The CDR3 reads CATSSAGGSWGHNEQFF. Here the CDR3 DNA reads TGTGCCACTTCATCGGCAGGGGGCTCGTGGGGTCACAATGAGCAGTTCTTC. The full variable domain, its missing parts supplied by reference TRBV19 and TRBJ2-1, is DGGITQSPKYLFRKEGQNVTLSCEQNLNHDAMYWYRQDPGQGLRLIYYSQIVNDFQKGDIAEGYSVSREKKESFPLTVTSAQKNPTAFYLCATSSAGGSWGHNEQFFGPGTRLTVL.

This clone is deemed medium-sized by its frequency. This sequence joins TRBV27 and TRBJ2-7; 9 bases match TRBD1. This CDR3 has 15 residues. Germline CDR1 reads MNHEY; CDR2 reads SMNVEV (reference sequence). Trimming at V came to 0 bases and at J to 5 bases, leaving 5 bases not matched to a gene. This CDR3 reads CASSLSGQGAHEQYF. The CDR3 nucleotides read TGTGCCAGCAGTTTATCGGGACAGGGTGCCCACGAGCAGTACTTC.